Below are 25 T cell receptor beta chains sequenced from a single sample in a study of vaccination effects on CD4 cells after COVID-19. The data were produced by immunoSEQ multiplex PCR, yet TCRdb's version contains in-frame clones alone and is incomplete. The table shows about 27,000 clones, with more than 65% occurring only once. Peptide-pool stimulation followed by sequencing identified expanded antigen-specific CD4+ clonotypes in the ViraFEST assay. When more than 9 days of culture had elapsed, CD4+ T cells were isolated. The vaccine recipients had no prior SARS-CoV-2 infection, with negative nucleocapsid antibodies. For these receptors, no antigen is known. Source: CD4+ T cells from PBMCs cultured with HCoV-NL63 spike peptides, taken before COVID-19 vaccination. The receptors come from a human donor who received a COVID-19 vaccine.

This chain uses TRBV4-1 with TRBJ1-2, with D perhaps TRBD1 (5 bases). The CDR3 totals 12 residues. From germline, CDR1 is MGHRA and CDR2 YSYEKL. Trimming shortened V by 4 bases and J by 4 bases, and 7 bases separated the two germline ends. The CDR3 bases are TGCGCCAGCAGCCCAGACAGCTATGGCTACACCTTC. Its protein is CASSPDSYGYTF.

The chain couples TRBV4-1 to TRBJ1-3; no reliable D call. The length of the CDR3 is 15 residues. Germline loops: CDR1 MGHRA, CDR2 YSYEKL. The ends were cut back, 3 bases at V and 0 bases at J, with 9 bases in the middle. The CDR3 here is CASSHGPISGNTIYF. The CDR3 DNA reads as TGCGCCAGCAGCCATGGACCGATCTCTGGAAACACCATATATTTT.

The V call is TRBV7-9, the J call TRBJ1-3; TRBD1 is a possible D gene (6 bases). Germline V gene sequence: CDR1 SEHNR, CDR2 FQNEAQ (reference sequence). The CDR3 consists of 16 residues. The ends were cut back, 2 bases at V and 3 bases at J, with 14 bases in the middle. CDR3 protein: CASSLRGGSGGNTIYF. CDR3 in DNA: TGTGCCAGCAGCTTACGCGGGGGCTCAGGTGGAAACACCATATATTTT.

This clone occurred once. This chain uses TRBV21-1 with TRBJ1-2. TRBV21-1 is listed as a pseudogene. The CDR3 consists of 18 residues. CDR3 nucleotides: TGTGCCAGCAGCAAAGGGGGGGGCAGGGGGTATTGGAACTATGGCTACACCTTC. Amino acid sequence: CASSKGGGRGYWNYGYTF.

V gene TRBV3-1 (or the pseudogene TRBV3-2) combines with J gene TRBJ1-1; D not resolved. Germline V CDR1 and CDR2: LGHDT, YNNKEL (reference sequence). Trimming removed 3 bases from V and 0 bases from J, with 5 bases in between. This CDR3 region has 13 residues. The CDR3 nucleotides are TGTGCCAGCAGCCAGTGGATGAACACTGAAGCTTTCTTT. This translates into CASSQWMNTEAFF.

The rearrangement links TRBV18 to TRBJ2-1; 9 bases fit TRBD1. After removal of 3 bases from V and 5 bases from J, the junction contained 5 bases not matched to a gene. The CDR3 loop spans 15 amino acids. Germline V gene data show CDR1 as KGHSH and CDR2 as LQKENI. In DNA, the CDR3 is TGTGCCAGCTCACCGGGACAGGGTCTCCACAATGAGCAGTTCTTC. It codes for CASSPGQGLHNEQFF.

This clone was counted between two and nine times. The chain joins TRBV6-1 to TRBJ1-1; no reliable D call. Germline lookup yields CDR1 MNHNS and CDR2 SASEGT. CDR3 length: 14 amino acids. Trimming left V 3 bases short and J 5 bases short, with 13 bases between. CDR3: CASSDGMIGTEAFF. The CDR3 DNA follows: TGTGCCAGCAGTGACGGAATGATAGGGACTGAAGCTTTCTTT.

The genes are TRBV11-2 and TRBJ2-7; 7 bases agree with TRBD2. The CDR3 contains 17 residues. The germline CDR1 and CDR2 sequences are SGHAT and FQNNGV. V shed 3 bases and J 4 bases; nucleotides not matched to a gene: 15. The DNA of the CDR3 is TGTGCCAGCAGCTTCGCTAGCGGCTCCCCCCGTCCTTACGAGCAGTACTTC. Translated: CASSFASGSPRPYEQYF.

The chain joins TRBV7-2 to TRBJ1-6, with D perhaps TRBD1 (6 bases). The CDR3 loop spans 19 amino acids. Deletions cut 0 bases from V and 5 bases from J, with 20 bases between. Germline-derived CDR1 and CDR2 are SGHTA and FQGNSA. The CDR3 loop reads CASSLAPLMSSGDNSPLHF. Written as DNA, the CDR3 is TGTGCCAGCAGCTTAGCCCCGTTAATGTCCTCAGGGGATAATTCACCCCTCCACTTT.

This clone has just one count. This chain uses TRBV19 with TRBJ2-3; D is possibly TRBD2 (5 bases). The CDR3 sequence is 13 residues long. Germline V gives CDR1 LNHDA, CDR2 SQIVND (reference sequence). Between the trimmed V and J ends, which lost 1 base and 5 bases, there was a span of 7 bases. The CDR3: CASSIGAGDTQYF. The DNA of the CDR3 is TGTGCCAGTAGTATAGGCGCGGGAGATACGCAGTATTTT.

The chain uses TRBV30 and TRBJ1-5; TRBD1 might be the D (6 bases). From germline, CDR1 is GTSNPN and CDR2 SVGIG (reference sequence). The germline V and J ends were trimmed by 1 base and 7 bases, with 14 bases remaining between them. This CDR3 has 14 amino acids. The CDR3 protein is CAWSGQGQNQPQHF. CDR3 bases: TGTGCCTGGAGTGGGCAGGGGCAAAACCAGCCCCAGCATTTT.

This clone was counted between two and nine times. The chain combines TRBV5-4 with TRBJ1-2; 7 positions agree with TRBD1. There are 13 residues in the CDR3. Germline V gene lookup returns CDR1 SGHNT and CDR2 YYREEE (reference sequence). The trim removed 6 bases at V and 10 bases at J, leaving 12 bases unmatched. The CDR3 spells CASNIRDSIIYTF. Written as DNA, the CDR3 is TGTGCCAGCAACATCCGGGACAGTATAATCTACACCTTC.

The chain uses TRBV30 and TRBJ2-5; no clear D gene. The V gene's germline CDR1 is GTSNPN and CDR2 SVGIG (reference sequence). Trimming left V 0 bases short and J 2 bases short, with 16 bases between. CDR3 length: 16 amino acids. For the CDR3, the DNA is TGTGCCTGGAGTGTACTTAGGGCAGGAAGGCAAGAGACCCAGTACTTC. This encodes CAWSVLRAGRQETQYF.

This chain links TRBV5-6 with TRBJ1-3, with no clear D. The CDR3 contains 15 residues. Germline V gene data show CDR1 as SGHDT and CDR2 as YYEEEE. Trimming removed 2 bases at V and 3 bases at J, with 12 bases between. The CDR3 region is CASSFGDLFGNTIYF. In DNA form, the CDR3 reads TGTGCCAGCAGCTTCGGCGACTTATTTGGAAACACCATATATTTT.

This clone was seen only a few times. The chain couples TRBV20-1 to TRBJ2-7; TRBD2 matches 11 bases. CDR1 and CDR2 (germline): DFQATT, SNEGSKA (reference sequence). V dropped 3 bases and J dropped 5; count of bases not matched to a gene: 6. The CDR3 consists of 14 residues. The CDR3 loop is CSASPTSGTNEQYF. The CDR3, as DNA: TGCAGTGCTAGTCCGACTAGCGGGACCAACGAGCAGTACTTC.

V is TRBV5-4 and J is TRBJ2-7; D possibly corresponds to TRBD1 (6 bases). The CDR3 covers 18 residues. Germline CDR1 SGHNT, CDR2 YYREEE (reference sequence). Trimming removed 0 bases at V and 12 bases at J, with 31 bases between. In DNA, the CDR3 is TGTGCCAGCAGCTTGGATGGGGGCACTTACGGTACGGGGAGAATTTGGTACTTC. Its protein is CASSLDGGTYGTGRIWYF.

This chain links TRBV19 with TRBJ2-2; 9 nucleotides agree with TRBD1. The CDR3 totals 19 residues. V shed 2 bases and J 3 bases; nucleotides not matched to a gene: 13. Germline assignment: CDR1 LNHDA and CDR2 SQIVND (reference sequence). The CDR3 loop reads CASSIWGGWDRVHTGELFF. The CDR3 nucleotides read TGTGCCAGTAGTATATGGGGGGGCTGGGACAGGGTACACACCGGGGAGCTGTTTTTT.

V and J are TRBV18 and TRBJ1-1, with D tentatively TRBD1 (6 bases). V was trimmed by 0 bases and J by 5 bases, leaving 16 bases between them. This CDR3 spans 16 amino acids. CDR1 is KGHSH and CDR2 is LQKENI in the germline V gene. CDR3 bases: TGTGCCAGCTCACCACCGATTCGGAACAGGGAAACTGAAGCTTTCTTT. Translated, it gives CASSPPIRNRETEAFF.

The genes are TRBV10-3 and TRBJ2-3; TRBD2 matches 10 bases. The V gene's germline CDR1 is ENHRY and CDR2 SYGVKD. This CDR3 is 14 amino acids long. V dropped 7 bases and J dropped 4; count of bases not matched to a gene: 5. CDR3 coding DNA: TGTGCCATCAATCCTAGCGGGAGTGCAGATACGCAGTATTTT. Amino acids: CAINPSGSADTQYF.

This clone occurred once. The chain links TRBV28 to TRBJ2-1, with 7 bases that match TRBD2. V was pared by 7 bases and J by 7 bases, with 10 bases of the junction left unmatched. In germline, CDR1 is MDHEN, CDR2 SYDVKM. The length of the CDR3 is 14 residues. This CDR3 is CASTPSGGGNEQFF. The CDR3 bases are TGTGCCAGCACCCCTAGCGGAGGTGGGAATGAGCAGTTCTTC. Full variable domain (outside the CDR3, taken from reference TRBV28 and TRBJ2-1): DVKVTQSSRYLVKRTGEKVFLECVQDMDHENMFWYRQDPGLGLRLIYFSYDVKMKEKGDIPEGYSVSREKKERFSLILESASTNQTSMYLCASTPSGGGNEQFFGPGTRLTVL.

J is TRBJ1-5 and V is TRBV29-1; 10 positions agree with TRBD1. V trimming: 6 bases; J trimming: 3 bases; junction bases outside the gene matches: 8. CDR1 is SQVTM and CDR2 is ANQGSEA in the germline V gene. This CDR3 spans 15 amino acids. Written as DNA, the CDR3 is TGCAGCGTACCCGGGACAGGGGCGATCAATCAGCCCCAGCATTTT. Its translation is CSVPGTGAINQPQHF.

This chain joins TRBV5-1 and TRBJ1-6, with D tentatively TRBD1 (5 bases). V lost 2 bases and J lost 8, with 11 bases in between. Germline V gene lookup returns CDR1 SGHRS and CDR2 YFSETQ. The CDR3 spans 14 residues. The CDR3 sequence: CASSFLLTDSPLHF. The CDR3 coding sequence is TGCGCCAGCAGCTTCCTCTTGACAGATTCACCCCTCCACTTT.

The CDR3 protein is CAPPLGPKSNSPLHF. Here the CDR3 DNA reads TGTGCCCCCCCCCTAGGCCCCAAAAGCAATTCACCCCTCCACTTT. This rearrangement joins TRBV25-1 to TRBJ1-6; no firm D call. Germline V lookup: CDR1 MGHDK, CDR2 SYGVNS. The V end lost 11 bases, the J end lost 7 bases, and 21 bases lay between the germline ends. The CDR3 spans 15 residues.

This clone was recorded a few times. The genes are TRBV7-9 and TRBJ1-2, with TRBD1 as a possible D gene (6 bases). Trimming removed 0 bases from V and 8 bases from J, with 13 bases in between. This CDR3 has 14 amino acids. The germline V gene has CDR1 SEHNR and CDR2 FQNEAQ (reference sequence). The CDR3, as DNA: TGTGCCAGCAGCTTAGCGCTGGGGGGCGGAGGCTACACCTTC. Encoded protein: CASSLALGGGGYTF. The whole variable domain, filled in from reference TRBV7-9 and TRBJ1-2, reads DTGVSQNPRHKITKRGQNVTFRCDPISEHNRLYWYRQTLGQGPEFLTYFQNEAQLEKSRLLSDRFSAERPKGSFSTLEIQRTEQGDSAMYLCASSLALGGGGYTFGSGTRLTVV.

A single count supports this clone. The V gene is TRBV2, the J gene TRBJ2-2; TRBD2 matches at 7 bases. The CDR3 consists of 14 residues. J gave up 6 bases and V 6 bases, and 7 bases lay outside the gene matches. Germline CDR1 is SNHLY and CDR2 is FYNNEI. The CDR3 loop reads CASSLGGWAGELFF. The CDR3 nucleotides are TGTGCCAGCAGCCTCGGGGGGTGGGCCGGGGAGCTGTTTTTT.